This entry describes one T cell receptor beta chain. Antigen: not known. The entry originates in a study of identical twins. Whole-study findings and limits: The study reached conclusions through statistical analysis that was cross-sectional, not following the same donors. Analyses of zero insertions could be partly confounded by invariant MAIT and iNKT cells. Cord blood beta clonotypes that were abundant carried fewer insertions, and memory repertoires showed no such trend.

This CDR3 is built from 11 residues. Trimming cost V 3 bases and J 10 bases, with 8 bases left between them. In germline, CDR1 is SGDLS, CDR2 YYNGEE. A universal primer binding site was introduced by template switching. The final cDNA contained unique molecular identifiers. Each CDR3 protein is one row after TCRdb ran MiXCR on the 5' RACE reads. The sample holds about 330,000 distinct CDR3 sequences, 9% to 15% seen once. These data were also reused for a study on yellow fever vaccine responses in identical twins.

This chain joins TRBV9 and TRBJ2-1; D gene ambiguous. This clonotype was obtained from a woman under 30 in good health. The sample comprised CD8+ T cells sorted from blood. DNA for the CDR3: TGTGCCAGCAGCGCCGGACCCGAGCAGTTCTTC. The encoded protein is CASSAGPEQFF.